This T cell receptor beta chain is from a study of T cell responses to AZD1222 COVID-19 vaccine. Findings and limits, study-wide: Unmutated variant regions are reportedly targeted by nearly half of spike-specific TCRs.

Comment on this clone: The antigen is unknown. The junction differs from germline at one of its ends, possibly a read error.

This CDR3 is built from 16 residues. Germline-derived CDR1 and CDR2 are MNHEY and SMNVEV (reference sequence). Assay: immunoSEQ multiplex PCR; the TCRdb copy retains only in-frame clones and omits some. The sample records about 200,000 clones, approximately 94% being singletons. This clonotype originated in an adult who received the MenACWY meningococcal vaccine as a control. This material consisted of peripheral blood, taken 28 days after the second dose of the MenACWY control vaccine. The chain combines TRBV27 with TRBJ1-1; 7 bases align to TRBD1. The CDR3 nucleotides are TGCGAAGACTGGCCCGACAGGGAGGGCGTGAACACTGAAGCTTTCTTT. Its protein product is CEDWPDREGVNTEAFF.